Detailed here is one T cell receptor (beta chain). The antigen remains undetermined. At one of its ends the junction is not consistent with the germline gene, which may arise from a read error. Sequencing used immunoSEQ multiplex PCR; TCRdb keeps in-frame clones, though not all of them. Among roughly 2.4 million clones listed, about 94% were seen once. This sample was taken from a study of shared clonotypes between healthy human individuals. Study background: Three plates were used per donor for CD4 naive, three for CD4 memory, two for CD8 naive and one for CD8 memory. Findings and limits, study-wide: Clonotype sharing levels among donors were expected to vary with sequencing depth. The low donor count limited represented genetic and exposure-history diversity.

Germline V gene sequence: CDR1 SNHLY, CDR2 FYNNEI. The length of the CDR3 is 14 residues. The rearrangement uses TRBV2 and TRBJ2-6; TRBD2 is a possible D gene (5 bases). The sequencing sample was made of naive CD4+ T cells sorted from blood. Subset specified: CD45RA+ positively selected. This TCR was recovered from a man aged 18 to 30 in good health. CDR3 protein: CAGRTGSGANVLTF. The CDR3 bases are TGTGCCGGCAGGACGGGGTCTGGGGCCAACGTCCTGACTTTC.